One sample yielded the 2 T cell receptor beta chains listed below, sequenced in a study of blood T cell repertoires in COVID-19. Assay used: immunoSEQ multiplex PCR; TCRdb lists only in-frame clones, some missing. The sample yields around 250,000 clones, approximately 82% seen once. Material: peripheral blood. All receptors come from an elderly man with acute or convalescent COVID-19.

The chain joins TRBV7-9 to TRBJ2-7; possible D gene TRBD1, 5 bases. This CDR3 has 15 amino acids. CDR1 SEHNR and CDR2 FQNEAQ come from the germline V gene (reference sequence). The germline V and J ends were trimmed by 2 bases and 6 bases, with 17 bases remaining between them. CDR3 in amino acids: CASSLSPGWVGEQYF. CDR3 DNA sequence: TGTGCCAGCAGCTTATCCCCAGGGTGGGTTGGCGAGCAGTACTTC.

V usage is TRBV28 and J usage is TRBJ2-5, with a tentative D call TRBD2 (5 bases). The CDR3 totals 15 residues. V was clipped by 3 bases and J by 5 bases, with 16 bases between them. Germline lookup yields CDR1 MDHEN and CDR2 SYDVKM. The chain's CDR3 is CASSFEGRASETQYF. The CDR3 nucleotides read TGTGCCAGCAGTTTTGAGGGCAGAGCATCTGAGACCCAGTACTTC.